This TCR beta chain was observed in a study of cytotoxic CD8 clonotypes in ibrutinib-treated CLL. V lost 5 bases to trimming and J lost 8 bases, with 10 bases between them. The CDR3 extends over 12 amino acids. CDR1 and CDR2 (germline): MGHDK, SYGVNS. Sequenced by immunoSEQ multiplex PCR; TCRdb stores in-frame clones only, minus some. The sample shows 85,000 or so clones, about four fifths of them seen only once. The J gene is TRBJ2-4, the V gene TRBV25-1; the D is unclear. This receptor was obtained from a human donor with chronic lymphocytic leukemia. Sequencing was performed on PBMCs, taken after 12 months of ibrutinib treatment. The CDR3, as DNA: TGTGCCAGCAGTTCGGCCGCCGACATTCAGTACTTC. It translates to CASSSAADIQYF.